A selection of T cell receptor beta chains follows, all from one sample in a study of identical twins. TCRdb processed the 5' RACE reads anew with MiXCR; each CDR3 protein has one entry. The sample has fewer than 650,000 distinct CDR3 sequences, just over 7% seen once. The same sample was also used in a study of yellow fever vaccine responses in identical twins.

What was sequenced was PBMCs. The origin of the receptors is a woman aged 18-29 years in good health. Each CDR3 is given with its conserved first and last residue. A D gene is named only where the DNA matches it firmly. For some rows the clone size is stated as once, few or many, or as a class when expanded; others skip it.

v_call,j_call,clone_size,d_call,cdr3_aa,cdr3_nt
TRBV5-1,TRBJ2-5,few,TRBD2,CASSLGVAGSETQYF,TGCGCCAGCAGCTTGGGAGTAGCGGGATCGGAGACCCAGTACTTC
TRBV29-1,TRBJ2-7,many,TRBD2,CSVEIAGGQGEQYF,TGCAGCGTTGAAATAGCGGGAGGGCAGGGAGAGCAGTACTTC
TRBV20-1,TRBJ2-5,.,.,CSARGPVGGGLETQYF,TGCAGTGCTAGAGGCCCCGTGGGGGGCGGCTTAGAGACCCAGTACTTC
TRBV19,TRBJ2-1,.,TRBD2,CASWGSGRGYEQFF,TGTGCCAGTTGGGGTAGCGGGAGAGGGTATGAGCAGTTCTTC
TRBV7-9,TRBJ2-7,.,.,CASSYRDEQYF,TGTGCCAGCAGCTACCGGGACGAGCAGTACTTC
TRBV7-9,TRBJ2-5,few,.,CASSLISHAATRRTQYF,TGTGCCAGCAGCTTAATCTCGCATGCAGCCACTCGAAGGACCCAGTACTTC
TRBV13,TRBJ2-2,many,.,CASSPPFVTGELFF,TGTGCCAGCAGCCCACCTTTTGTTACCGGGGAGCTGTTTTTT
TRBV20-1,TRBJ1-5,few,TRBD1,CSARAGTGAANQPQHF,TGCAGTGCTAGAGCGGGGACAGGGGCAGCCAATCAGCCCCAGCATTTT
TRBV6-5,TRBJ1-4,few,TRBD1,CASSSLTGAGEKLFF,TGTGCCAGCAGTTCCCTAACAGGGGCGGGCGAAAAACTGTTTTTT
TRBV28,TRBJ1-1,many,.,CASTWIGSVEAFF,TGTGCCAGCACCTGGATAGGGTCGGTTGAAGCTTTCTTT
TRBV10-3,TRBJ1-5,.,.,CAISGSDNQPQHF,TGTGCCATCAGTGGGTCAGACAATCAGCCCCAGCATTTT
TRBV28,TRBJ2-7,.,TRBD1,CASSPTGVGEQYF,TGTGCCAGCAGTCCCACAGGGGTGGGCGAGCAGTACTTC
TRBV12-3/TRBV12-4,TRBJ1-2,many,TRBD1,CASSLGYRGGYTF,TGTGCCAGCAGTTTAGGCTACAGGGGTGGCTACACCTTC
TRBV28,TRBJ1-2,many,.,CASLRLQQDYTF,TGTGCCAGCTTACGCCTGCAACAAGACTACACCTTC
TRBV20-1,TRBJ1-5,few,.,CSIQQGIYNQPQHF,TGCAGTATCCAACAGGGTATATACAATCAGCCCCAGCATTTT
TRBV7-9,TRBJ2-3,few,.,CASSSSVLIGSSDTQYF,TGTGCCAGCAGCTCTAGTGTGTTAATTGGGTCCTCAGATACGCAGTATTTT
TRBV20-1,TRBJ1-2,.,.,CSAWSIGSGYTF,TGCAGTGCTTGGTCCATTGGATCTGGCTACACCTTC
TRBV29-1,TRBJ2-7,many,TRBD1,CSVAPGQGYEQYF,TGCAGCGTAGCACCGGGACAGGGGTACGAGCAGTACTTC
TRBV6-2/TRBV6-3,TRBJ2-3,many,.,CASSYPLGSSTDTQYF,TGTGCCAGCAGTTACCCCCTGGGCAGTAGCACAGATACGCAGTATTTT
TRBV20-1,TRBJ1-6,many,.,CSARDLGFSNSYNSPLHF,TGCAGTGCTAGAGATTTGGGGTTTTCCAACTCCTATAATTCACCCCTCCACTTT
TRBV9,TRBJ2-7,.,.,CASSALLGSSSEQYF,TGTGCCAGCAGCGCCTTACTAGGAAGTTCTTCCGAGCAGTACTTC
TRBV2,TRBJ2-5,.,.,CASSERQQETQYF,TGTGCCAGCAGTGAAAGGCAGCAAGAGACCCAGTACTTC
TRBV20-1,TRBJ2-1,few,.,CSAARTYKKNEQFF,TGCAGTGCTGCCCGAACCTACAAAAAGAATGAGCAGTTCTTC
TRBV7-8,TRBJ2-3,few,TRBD2,CASSHRTSRSTDTQYF,TGTGCCAGCAGCCACCGGACTAGCCGCAGCACAGATACGCAGTATTTT
TRBV10-3,TRBJ1-5,few,.,CAISAGDQPQHF,TGTGCCATCAGTGCCGGTGATCAGCCCCAGCATTTT
TRBV4-1,TRBJ2-7,.,TRBD2,CASSRPGLTSGSWGSYEQYF,TGCGCCAGCAGCCGGCCGGGGTTGACTAGCGGGAGTTGGGGGTCCTACGAGCAGTACTTC
TRBV9,TRBJ2-7,.,.,CASSVGASVDSYEQYF,TGTGCCAGCAGCGTAGGTGCTAGCGTGGACTCCTACGAGCAGTACTTC
TRBV4-1,TRBJ1-2,many,TRBD1,CASSQGQGSGYGYTF,TGCGCCAGCAGCCAAGGACAGGGGTCAGGGTATGGCTACACCTTC
TRBV4-1,TRBJ2-1,many,.,CASSQVSSSYNEQFF,TGCGCCAGCAGCCAAGTTTCGAGCTCCTACAATGAGCAGTTCTTC
TRBV5-1,TRBJ2-5,.,.,CASSLGAIHQETQYF,TGCGCCAGCAGCTTGGGGGCTATACACCAAGAGACCCAGTACTTC
TRBV6-1,TRBJ2-1,few,TRBD1,CASSEGWDRSSYNEQFF,TGTGCCAGCAGTGAAGGGTGGGACAGGAGCTCCTACAATGAGCAGTTCTTC
TRBV2,TRBJ2-2,once,TRBD1,CASSQPNQGAGELFF,TGTGCCAGCAGCCAGCCGAATCAGGGGGCCGGGGAGCTGTTTTTT
TRBV2,TRBJ1-5,many,TRBD1,CASRPDRGPSNQPQHF,TGTGCCAGCAGACCCGACAGGGGCCCTAGCAATCAGCCCCAGCATTTT
TRBV11-1,TRBJ2-2,few,.,CASSLTPWDNRNTGELFF,TGTGCCAGCAGCTTAACTCCATGGGACAACAGGAACACCGGGGAGCTGTTTTTT
TRBV6-5,TRBJ2-3,.,TRBD1,CASSYGQGVTSTDTQYF,TGTGCCAGCAGTTACGGTCAGGGGGTTACTAGCACAGATACGCAGTATTTT
TRBV28,TRBJ2-7,.,TRBD1,CASSHRDRVGEQYF,TGTGCCAGCAGTCACCGGGACAGGGTGGGCGAGCAGTACTTC
TRBV12-5,TRBJ2-1,.,.,CASGPRDNEQFF,TGTGCTAGTGGCCCAAGAGACAATGAGCAGTTCTTC